The rows below give T cell receptor beta chains drawn from one sample of a study of T cell responses to AZD1222 COVID-19 vaccine. Produced via immunoSEQ multiplex PCR; TCRdb's table is partial and in-frame only. The table shows 140,000 to 150,000 clones, with 70% to 90% occurring only once. The material was peripheral blood, obtained on day 0 of AZD1222 vaccination. These receptor sequences come from an adult in good health. The CDR3 runs from the conserved cysteine through the conserved F or W. The order of the fields is D gene, V gene, clone size, J gene, CDR3 protein, CDR3 DNA. The D gene is left open where the match is weak. Clone size is not always given. Where it is, it says once, few, many or a class for expanded clones.

NA	TRBV16	NA	TRBJ2-5	CASSQRQDLQETQYF	TGTGCCAGCAGCCAAAGACAGGATCTACAAGAGACCCAGTACTTC
NA	TRBV29-1	NA	TRBJ1-5	CSVGNSNQPQHF	TGCAGCGTTGGTAATAGCAATCAGCCCCAGCATTTT
TRBD2	TRBV7-2	NA	TRBJ2-7	CASSFLGGDYEQYF	TGTGCCAGCAGCTTTCTGGGGGGGGACTACGAGCAGTACTTC
TRBD2	TRBV9	NA	TRBJ2-3	CASSVESGGLGYTQYF	TGTGCCAGCAGCGTGGAAAGCGGGGGCTTGGGGTATACGCAGTATTTT
TRBD1	TRBV29-1	NA	TRBJ1-2	CSVTGADYGYTF	TGCAGCGTGACAGGGGCTGACTATGGCTACACCTTC
TRBD1	TRBV2	few	TRBJ2-7	CASRLTGGNEQYF	TGTGCCAGCAGGCTCACAGGGGGTAATGAGCAGTACTTC
TRBD1	TRBV6-5	NA	TRBJ1-2	CASSFGTGTDGYTF	TGTGCCAGCAGTTTTGGGACAGGGACCGATGGCTACACCTTC
NA	TRBV4-1	NA	TRBJ1-6	CASSQEDRLRSLHF	TGCGCCAGCAGCCAAGAGGACAGACTAAGATCCCTCCACTTT
NA	TRBV7-9	NA	TRBJ1-5	CASSSFLRGDHQPQHF	TGTGCCAGCAGCTCCTTCCTGAGGGGGGATCATCAGCCCCAGCATTTT
NA	TRBV5-1	NA	TRBJ2-3	CASSLSGSSTDTQYF	TGCGCCAGCAGCTTAAGCGGCAGCAGCACAGATACGCAGTATTTT
TRBD2	TRBV30	NA	TRBJ2-7	CAWEGLAGDTYEQYF	TGTGCCTGGGAAGGACTGGCGGGGGATACCTACGAGCAGTACTTC
NA	TRBV3-1/TRBV3-2	once	TRBJ1-5	CASSQGLGGGQPQHF	TGTGCCAGCAGCCAGGGGCTTGGGGGTGGACAGCCCCAGCATTTT
TRBD2	TRBV9	NA	TRBJ2-1	CASSVAGLAAYNEQFF	TGTGCCAGCAGCGTAGCTGGACTAGCGGCTTACAATGAGCAGTTCTTC
TRBD2	TRBV2	NA	TRBJ2-3	CASSESRGLAGGPTDTQYF	TGTGCCAGCAGTGAAAGTCGGGGACTAGCGGGAGGGCCTACAGATACGCAGTATTTT
NA	TRBV28	once	TRBJ2-2	CASLHRGGPGELFF	TGTGCCAGCCTCCACAGGGGAGGCCCCGGGGAGCTGTTTTTT
NA	TRBV3-1/TRBV3-2	NA	TRBJ1-1	CASSQYQGNTEAFF	TGTGCCAGCAGCCAATATCAGGGGAACACTGAAGCTTTCTTT
NA	TRBV14	NA	TRBJ2-7	CASSQEGTFREQYF	TGTGCCAGCAGCCAAGAGGGCACCTTTAGGGAGCAGTACTTC
NA	TRBV5-4	NA	TRBJ1-2	CASSPDRNYGYTF	TGTGCCAGCAGCCCCGACAGGAACTATGGCTACACCTTC
NA	TRBV12-3/TRBV12-4	NA	TRBJ1-5	CASSSGHNQPQHF	TGTGCCAGCAGTTCTGGACACAATCAGCCCCAGCATTTT
NA	TRBV5-6	NA	TRBJ1-1	CASSLVLAHGRFTEAFF	TGTGCCAGCAGCTTGGTTCTGGCCCACGGGAGGTTTACTGAAGCTTTCTTT
TRBD2	TRBV3-1/TRBV3-2	NA	TRBJ2-5	CASSLRAGLEETQYF	TGTGCCAGCAGCCTAAGAGCGGGGTTGGAAGAGACCCAGTACTTC
NA	TRBV10-1	NA	TRBJ2-3	CASSETGTSHIGTDTQYF	TGCGCCAGCAGTGAGACGGGGACTTCACACATCGGCACAGATACGCAGTATTTT
NA	TRBV6-1	NA	TRBJ1-3	CASSESSFSGNTIYF	TGTGCCAGCAGTGAATCCAGCTTCTCTGGAAACACCATATATTTT
NA	TRBV28	NA	TRBJ1-5	CASSLVGSQYSNQPQHF	TGTGCCAGCAGTTTGGTCGGCAGCCAGTATAGCAATCAGCCCCAGCATTTT
NA	TRBV11-2	NA	TRBJ2-7	CASSAGQEGYEQYF	TGTGCCAGCAGCGCAGGACAGGAGGGCTACGAGCAGTACTTC
TRBD2	TRBV5-4	NA	TRBJ2-5	CASSHSSGGVETQYF	TGTGCCAGCAGCCATAGTTCGGGGGGGGTCGAGACCCAGTACTTC
TRBD2	TRBV29-1	NA	TRBJ2-1	CSVEELAGVYNEQFF	TGCAGCGTTGAGGAACTAGCGGGAGTCTACAATGAGCAGTTCTTC
NA	TRBV27	NA	TRBJ1-4	CASSLSGSESEKLFF	TGTGCCAGCAGTTTGTCAGGGAGTGAGAGTGAAAAACTGTTTTTT
NA	TRBV5-1	NA	TRBJ2-3	CASSLRGTDTQYF	TGCGCCAGCAGCTTAAGGGGCACAGATACGCAGTATTTT
NA	TRBV9	NA	TRBJ2-7	CASSGYQTSSPYEQYF	TGTGCCAGCAGCGGATACCAGACTAGTAGTCCCTACGAGCAGTACTTC
NA	TRBV29-1	NA	TRBJ2-7	CSGIWGGEQYF	TGCAGCGGGATTTGGGGTGGCGAGCAGTACTTC
TRBD1	TRBV28	NA	TRBJ1-4	CGTGEPYEKLFF	TGCGGGACAGGGGAGCCTTATGAAAAACTGTTTTTT
NA	TRBV30	NA	TRBJ1-5	CAWSRDYSNQPQHF	TGTGCCTGGAGCAGGGACTATAGCAATCAGCCCCAGCATTTT
TRBD1	TRBV27	NA	TRBJ1-2	CASRDRGGGYTF	TGTGCCAGCAGGGACAGGGGAGGAGGCTACACCTTC
TRBD1	TRBV29-1	NA	TRBJ2-1	CSGDRGSYNEQFF	TGCAGCGGGGACAGGGGATCTTACAATGAGCAGTTCTTC
TRBD1	TRBV27	NA	TRBJ1-6	CASSLPPGQGYSPLHF	TGTGCCAGCAGTTTACCTCCGGGACAGGGCTATTCACCCCTCCACTTT
NA	TRBV27	NA	TRBJ1-5	CASRSGTDGRQPQHF	TGTGCCAGCAGGTCCGGGACGGACGGCAGGCAGCCCCAGCATTTT
NA	TRBV5-1	NA	TRBJ1-3	CASSLTQSSGNTIYF	TGCGCCAGCAGCTTGACTCAGTCCTCTGGAAACACCATATATTTT
NA	TRBV29-1	NA	TRBJ1-1	CSVGRPAEAFF	TGCAGCGTTGGACGGCCGGCAGAAGCTTTCTTT
NA	TRBV6-5	NA	TRBJ2-7	CASSPAGWNYEQYF	TGTGCCAGCAGTCCCGCTGGATGGAACTACGAGCAGTACTTC
TRBD1	TRBV11-3	NA	TRBJ1-3	CASSLGQGTGNTIYF	TGTGCCAGCAGCTTGGGACAGGGCACTGGAAACACCATATATTTT
NA	TRBV25-1	NA	TRBJ2-3	CASSETATDTQYF	TGTGCCAGCAGTGAAACTGCCACAGATACGCAGTATTTT
TRBD2	TRBV9	NA	TRBJ2-3	CASSVDHSGRGTDTQYF	TGTGCCAGCAGCGTGGACCACAGCGGGAGAGGCACAGATACGCAGTATTTT
NA	TRBV21-1	NA	TRBJ1-1	CASSKGEPGALYTEAFF	TGTGCCAGCAGCAAAGGAGAGCCAGGGGCTCTTTACACTGAAGCTTTCTTT
TRBD2	TRBV3-1/TRBV3-2	few	TRBJ2-7	CASSPSLAGVNEQYF	TGTGCCAGCAGCCCCTCGCTAGCGGGAGTCAACGAGCAGTACTTC